This T cell receptor beta chain was recorded in a study of shared clonotypes between healthy human individuals. Study-level findings and limits: Compared with memory subsets, naive subsets generally had larger estimated richness. Clonotype sharing among donors, it was expected, would be affected by sequencing depth.

About this clone: The antigen is undetermined.

Terminally differentiated effector memory CD45RA+ cells were excluded by CCR7 positive selection of CD45RO-negative cells. The CDR3 runs to 13 residues. Trimming took off 4 bases at V and 5 bases at J, with 8 bases between the two ends. Germline V lookup: CDR1 MNHNS, CDR2 SASEGT. The data were produced by immunoSEQ multiplex PCR, yet TCRdb's version contains in-frame clones alone and is incomplete. The repertoire consists of about 2.1 million clones, with around 93% occurring once and the leading ten covering less than 2%. Sequenced input: naive CD8+ T cells from PBMCs. The TCR originated in a man younger than 35 in good health. Some clones in this sample may be carry-over from other donors' samples. V usage is TRBV6-1 and J usage is TRBJ1-4; D is perhaps TRBD1 (5 bases). CDR3 loop: CASSGGVNEKLFF. The CDR3, as DNA: TGTGCCAGCAGTGGAGGGGTGAATGAAAAACTGTTTTTT.